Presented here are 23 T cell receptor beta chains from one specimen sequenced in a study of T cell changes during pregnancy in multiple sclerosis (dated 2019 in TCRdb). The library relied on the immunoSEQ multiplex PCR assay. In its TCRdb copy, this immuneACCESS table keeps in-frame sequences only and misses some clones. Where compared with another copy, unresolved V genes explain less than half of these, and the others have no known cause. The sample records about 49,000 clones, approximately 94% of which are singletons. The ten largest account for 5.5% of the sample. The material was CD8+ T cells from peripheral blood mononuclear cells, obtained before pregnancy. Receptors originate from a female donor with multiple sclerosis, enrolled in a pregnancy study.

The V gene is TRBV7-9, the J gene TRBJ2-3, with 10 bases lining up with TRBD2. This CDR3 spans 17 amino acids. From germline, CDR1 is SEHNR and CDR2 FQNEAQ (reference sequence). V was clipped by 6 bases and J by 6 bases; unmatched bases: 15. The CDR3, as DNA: TGTGCCAGCAGACAAGCGGGGGGGAGGCTAGAAGAGGATACGCAGTATTTT. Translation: CASRQAGGRLEEDTQYF.

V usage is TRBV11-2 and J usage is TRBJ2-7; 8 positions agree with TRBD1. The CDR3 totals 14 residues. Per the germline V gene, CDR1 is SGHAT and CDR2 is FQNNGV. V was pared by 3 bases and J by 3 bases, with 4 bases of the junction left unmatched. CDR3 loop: CASSFGQGGYEQYF. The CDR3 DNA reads TGTGCCAGCAGCTTCGGACAGGGAGGCTACGAGCAGTACTTC. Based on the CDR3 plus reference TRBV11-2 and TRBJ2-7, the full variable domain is EAGVAQSPRYKIIEKRQSVAFWCNPISGHATLYWYQQILGQGPKLLIQFQNNGVVDDSQLPKDRFSAERLKGVDSTLKIQPAKLEDSAVYLCASSFGQGGYEQYFGPGTRLTVT.

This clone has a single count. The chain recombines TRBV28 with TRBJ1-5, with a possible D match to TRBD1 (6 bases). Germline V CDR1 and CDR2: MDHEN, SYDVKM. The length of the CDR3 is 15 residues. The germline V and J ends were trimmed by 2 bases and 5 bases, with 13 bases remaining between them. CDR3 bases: TGTGCCAGCAGTTTACTGCAGGGGTCTGATCAGCCCCAGCATTTT. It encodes CASSLLQGSDQPQHF.

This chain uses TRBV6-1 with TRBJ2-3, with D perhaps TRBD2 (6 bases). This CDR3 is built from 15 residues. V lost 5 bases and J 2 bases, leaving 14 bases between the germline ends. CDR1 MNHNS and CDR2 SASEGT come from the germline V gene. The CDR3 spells CASSPGGWDTDTQYF. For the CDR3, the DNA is TGTGCCAGCAGTCCCGGGGGATGGGACACAGATACGCAGTATTTT.

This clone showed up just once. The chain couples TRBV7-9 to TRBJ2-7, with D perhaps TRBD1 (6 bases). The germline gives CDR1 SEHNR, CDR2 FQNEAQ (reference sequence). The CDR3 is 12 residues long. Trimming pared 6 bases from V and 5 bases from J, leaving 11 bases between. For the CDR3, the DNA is TGTGCCAGCAGGGAAGACAGGAACGAGCAGTACTTC. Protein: CASREDRNEQYF.

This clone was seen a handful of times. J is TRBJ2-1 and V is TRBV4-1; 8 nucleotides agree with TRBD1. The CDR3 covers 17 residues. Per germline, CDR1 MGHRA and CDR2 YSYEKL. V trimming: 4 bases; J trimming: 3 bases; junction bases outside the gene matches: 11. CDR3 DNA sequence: TGCGCCAGCAGCCTCACACGGACAGGGTTTAGCTACAATGAGCAGTTCTTC. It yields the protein CASSLTRTGFSYNEQFF.

The CDR3, as DNA: TGTGCCAGCAGCCCCGGGGCGGGAGGGCGCCCTCGGGAGCAGTTCTTC. Amino acids: CASSPGAGGRPREQFF. The V call is TRBV27, the J call TRBJ2-1; TRBD2 agrees at 9 bases. This CDR3 comprises 16 residues. V dropped 6 bases and J dropped 10; count of bases not matched to a gene: 16. Germline V gene data show CDR1 as MNHEY and CDR2 as SMNVEV (reference sequence).

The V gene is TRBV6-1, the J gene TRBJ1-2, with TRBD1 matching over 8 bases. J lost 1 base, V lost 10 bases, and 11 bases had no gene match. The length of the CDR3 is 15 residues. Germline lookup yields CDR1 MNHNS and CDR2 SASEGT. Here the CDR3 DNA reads TGTGCCACCCACAGGACAGGGCGCTATAACTATGGCTACACCTTC. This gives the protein CATHRTGRYNYGYTF.

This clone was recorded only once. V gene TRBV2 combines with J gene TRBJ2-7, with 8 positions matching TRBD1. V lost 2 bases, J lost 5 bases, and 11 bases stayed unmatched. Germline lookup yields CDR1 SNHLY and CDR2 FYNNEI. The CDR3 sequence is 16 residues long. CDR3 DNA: TGTGCCAGCAGTGAAAGGGTGGCAGGGGGCCAGAACGAGCAGTACTTC. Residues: CASSERVAGGQNEQYF.

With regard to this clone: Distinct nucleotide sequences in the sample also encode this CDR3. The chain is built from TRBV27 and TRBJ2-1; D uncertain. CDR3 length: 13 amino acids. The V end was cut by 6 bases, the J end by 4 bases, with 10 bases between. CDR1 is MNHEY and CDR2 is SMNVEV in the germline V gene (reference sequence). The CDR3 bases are TGTGCCAGCAGCCTCCGGAGTTACAATGAGCAGTTCTTC. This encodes CASSLRSYNEQFF.

Written as DNA, the CDR3 is TGTGCCAGCAGCTTAGCTGAAGGGGGCAGGTATACGCAGTATTTT. Translated: CASSLAEGGRYTQYF. The chain couples TRBV7-2 to TRBJ2-3; the match to TRBD1 covers 7 bases. Per the germline V gene, CDR1 is SGHTA and CDR2 is FQGNSA. The CDR3 sequence is 15 residues long. V shed 0 bases, J shed 7 bases, and the junction held 7 bases outside the gene matches.

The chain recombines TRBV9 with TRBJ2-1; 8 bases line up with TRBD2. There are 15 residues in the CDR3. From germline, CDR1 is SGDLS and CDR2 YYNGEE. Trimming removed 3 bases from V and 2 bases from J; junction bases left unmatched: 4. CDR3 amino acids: CASSGKAGAYNEQFF. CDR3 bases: TGTGCCAGCAGCGGAAAAGCGGGAGCCTACAATGAGCAGTTCTTC.

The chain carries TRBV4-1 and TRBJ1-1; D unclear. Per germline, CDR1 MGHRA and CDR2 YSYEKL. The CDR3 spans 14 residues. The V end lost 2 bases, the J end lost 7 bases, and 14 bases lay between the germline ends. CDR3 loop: CASSQISHYIEAFF. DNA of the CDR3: TGCGCCAGCAGCCAAATCTCCCATTACATTGAAGCTTTCTTT.

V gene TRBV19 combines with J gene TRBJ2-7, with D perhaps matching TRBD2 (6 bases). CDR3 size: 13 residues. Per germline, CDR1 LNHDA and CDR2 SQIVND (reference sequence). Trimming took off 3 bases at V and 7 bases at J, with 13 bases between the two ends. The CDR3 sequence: CASSMSGSQEQYF. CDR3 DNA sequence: TGTGCCAGTAGTATGTCCGGGAGCCAGGAGCAGTACTTC.

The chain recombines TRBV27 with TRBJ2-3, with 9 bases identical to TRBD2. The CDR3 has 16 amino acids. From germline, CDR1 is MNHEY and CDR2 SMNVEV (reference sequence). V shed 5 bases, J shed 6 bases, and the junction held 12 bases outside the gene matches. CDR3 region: CASSPYSGRPLDTQYF. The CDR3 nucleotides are TGTGCCAGCAGTCCCTATAGCGGGAGACCCTTGGATACGCAGTATTTT.

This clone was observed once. CDR3 sequence: CASSRERLAGYKETQYF. The CDR3 DNA sequence: TGTGCCAGCAGCCGGGAGAGACTAGCGGGCTACAAAGAGACCCAGTACTTC. This sequence joins TRBV11-2 and TRBJ2-5, with 10 nucleotides matching TRBD2. This CDR3 spans 17 amino acids. Germline trimming cut 5 bases from V and 3 bases from J; bases unmatched to any gene: 12. Germline lookup yields CDR1 SGHAT and CDR2 FQNNGV.

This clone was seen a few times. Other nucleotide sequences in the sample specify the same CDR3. The DNA of the CDR3 is TGTGCCAGCAGTTTAGGGGGGTCTGGAAACACCATATATTTT. This codes for CASSLGGSGNTIYF. This chain connects TRBV28 to TRBJ1-3; maybe TRBD1 (5 bases). The V and J ends lost 2 bases and 1 base respectively, with 6 bases between them. This CDR3 is 14 amino acids long. Germline V lookup: CDR1 MDHEN, CDR2 SYDVKM.

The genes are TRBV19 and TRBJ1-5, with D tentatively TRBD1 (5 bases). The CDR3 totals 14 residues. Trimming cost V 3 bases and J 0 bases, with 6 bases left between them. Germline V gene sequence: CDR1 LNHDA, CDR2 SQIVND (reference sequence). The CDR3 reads CASSIRVSNQPQHF. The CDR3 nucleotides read TGTGCCAGTAGTATCAGGGTTAGCAATCAGCCCCAGCATTTT.

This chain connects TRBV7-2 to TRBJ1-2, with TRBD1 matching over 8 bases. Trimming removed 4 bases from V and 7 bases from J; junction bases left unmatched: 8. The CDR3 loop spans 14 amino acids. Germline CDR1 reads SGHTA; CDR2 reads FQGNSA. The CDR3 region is CASSSSGTGGGYTF. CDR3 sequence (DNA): TGTGCCAGCAGCTCCTCCGGGACAGGAGGTGGCTACACCTTC. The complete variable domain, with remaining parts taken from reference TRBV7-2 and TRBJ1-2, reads GAGVSQSPSNKVTEKGKDVELRCDPISGHTALYWYRQSLGQGLEFLIYFQGNSAPDKSGLPSDRFSAERTGGSVSTLTIQRTQQEDSAVYLCASSSSGTGGGYTFGSGTRLTVV.

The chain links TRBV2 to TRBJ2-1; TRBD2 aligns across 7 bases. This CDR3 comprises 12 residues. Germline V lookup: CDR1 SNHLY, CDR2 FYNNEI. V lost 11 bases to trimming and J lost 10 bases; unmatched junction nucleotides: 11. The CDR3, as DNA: TGTGCCGGTGGCCTAAGACTAGCCGAGCAGTTCTTC. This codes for CAGGLRLAEQFF.

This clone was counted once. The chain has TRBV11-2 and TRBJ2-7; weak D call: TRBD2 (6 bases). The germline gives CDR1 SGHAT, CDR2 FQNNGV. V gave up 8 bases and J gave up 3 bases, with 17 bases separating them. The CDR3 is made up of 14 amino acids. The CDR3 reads CASALLGGDYEQYF. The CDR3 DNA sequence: TGTGCCAGCGCCCTTTTGGGGGGAGACTACGAGCAGTACTTC.

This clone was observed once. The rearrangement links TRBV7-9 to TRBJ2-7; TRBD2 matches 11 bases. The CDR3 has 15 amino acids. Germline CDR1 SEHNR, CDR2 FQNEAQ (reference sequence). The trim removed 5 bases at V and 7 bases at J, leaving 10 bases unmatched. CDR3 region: CASSPLAGGPVEQYF. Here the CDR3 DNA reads TGTGCCAGCAGCCCCTTAGCGGGAGGGCCCGTAGAGCAGTACTTC.

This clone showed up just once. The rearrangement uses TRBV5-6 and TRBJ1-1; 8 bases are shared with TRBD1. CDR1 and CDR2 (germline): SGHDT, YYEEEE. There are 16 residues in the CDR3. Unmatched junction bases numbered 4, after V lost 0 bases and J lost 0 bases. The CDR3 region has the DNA TGTGCCAGCAGCTTGGGGACAGGGTACATGAACACTGAAGCTTTCTTT. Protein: CASSLGTGYMNTEAFF.